This T cell receptor beta chain emerged from a study of T cells in Graves' hyperthyroidism and ophthalmopathy. Amplified TCR beta CDR3 regions came from RNA transcripts. HTBI primers were the set used in a first-round RT-PCR of the TCR CDR3. Via MiXCR, TCRdb re-called the multiplex PCR reads, giving one row per CDR3 protein. This sample has 490,000 or so distinct CDR3 sequences, with 20% to 25% found just once. Germline V gene lookup returns CDR1 SGDLS and CDR2 YYNGEE. Trimming removed 4 bases at V and 1 base at J, with 11 bases between. This CDR3 is built from 14 residues. Each 10 ml fresh peripheral blood draw supplied the PBMCs.

The chain carries TRBV9 and TRBJ2-5, with D possibly matching TRBD2 (5 bases). Sequenced material: blood. The TCR was taken from a woman in her 70s with Graves' ophthalmopathy. The CDR3 DNA follows: TGTGCCAGCAGCTCCCGGGGTCTCCAAGAGACCCAGTACTTC. Its protein is CASSSRGLQETQYF.